What follows are 14 T cell receptor beta chains derived from one specimen sequenced in a study of beta chain features in type 1 diabetes. TCRB transcripts that were expressed got sequenced, as all of the isolated RNA had been reverse transcribed. Some clones are missing from TCRdb's copy, which holds only in-frame ones; the method was immunoSEQ multiplex PCR. This repertoire shows 360,000 or so clones, about 18% found once; its top ten account for 0.044%. Source material: naive CD4+ T cells from blood. These receptors were taken from a woman aged 18-30 years in good health.

CDR3 coding DNA: TGTGCTTCAGGGGCGCCCTACGAGCAGTACTTC. Residues: CASGAPYEQYF. The chain links TRBV30 to TRBJ2-7; weak D call: TRBD1 (6 bases). Germline V CDR1 and CDR2: GTSNPN, SVGIG (reference sequence). The CDR3 length is 11 residues.

The chain uses TRBV30 and TRBJ1-1, with D possibly being TRBD1 (5 bases). The CDR3 loop spans 13 amino acids. With 0 bases removed from V and 8 bases from J, the gap between germline ends came to 13 bases. Germline-derived CDR1 and CDR2 are GTSNPN and SVGIG (reference sequence). CDR3 bases: TGTGCCTGGAGTGTAACAGGCCCCTCCGAAGCTTTCTTT. Translating gives CAWSVTGPSEAFF.

The V and J genes are TRBV7-9 and TRBJ2-1; TRBD2 matches 8 bases. CDR3 length: 16 residues. J lost 7 bases, V lost 2 bases, and 10 bases had no gene match. The germline V gene encodes CDR1 SEHNR and CDR2 FQNEAQ (reference sequence). CDR3 coding DNA: TGTGCCAGCAGCTTAAGCTTATCAGCGGGAGAGAATGAGCAGTTCTTC. Amino acids: CASSLSLSAGENEQFF.

This clone was recorded a few times. CDR3 bases: TGTGCTAGTGGTTTCCCGGGACAGGGGGCCAACTATGGCTACACCTTC. Protein product: CASGFPGQGANYGYTF. The chain employs TRBV12-5 and TRBJ1-2, with 12 bases identical to TRBD1. J gave up 2 bases and V 3 bases, and 4 bases lay outside the gene matches. This CDR3 contains 16 residues. The germline V gene encodes CDR1 LGHNT and CDR2 FRNRAP. The variable domain in full, completed from reference TRBV12-5 and TRBJ1-2, reads DARVTQTPRHKVTEMGQEVTMRCQPILGHNTVFWYRQTMMQGLELLAYFRNRAPLDDSGMPKDRFSAEMPDATLATLKIQPSEPRDSAVYFCASGFPGQGANYGYTFGSGTRLTVV.

This rearrangement joins TRBV27 to TRBJ2-1; 8 bases agree with TRBD2. Germline V gene lookup returns CDR1 MNHEY and CDR2 SMNVEV (reference sequence). The CDR3 totals 15 residues. V lost 5 bases and J lost 4; bases outside the gene matches: 7. The DNA for the CDR3 is TGTGCCAGCAGTCCAATAGCGGGGTATTACAATGAGCAGTTCTTC. Translated: CASSPIAGYYNEQFF.

The genes are TRBV30 and TRBJ1-6, with D possibly being TRBD1 (6 bases). Germline V gene data show CDR1 as GTSNPN and CDR2 as SVGIG (reference sequence). V was clipped by 0 bases and J by 7 bases, with 19 bases between them. This CDR3 comprises 17 residues. The CDR3 is CAWSVEWGQHVNSPLHF. The CDR3 coding sequence is TGTGCCTGGAGTGTTGAGTGGGGGCAGCATGTGAATTCACCCCTCCACTTT. Supplemented by reference TRBV30 and TRBJ1-6, the full variable domain reads SQTIHQWPATLVQPVGSPLSLECTVEGTSNPNLYWYRQAAGRGLQLLFYSVGIGQISSEVPQNLSASRPQDRQFILSSKKLLLSDSGFYLCAWSVEWGQHVNSPLHFGNGTRLTVT.

As DNA, the CDR3 is TGTGCCAGCAGCATATCCGGAGCCTACGAGCAGTACTTC. It yields the protein CASSISGAYEQYF. The chain combines TRBV7-3 with TRBJ2-7, with D hard to call. The CDR3 length is 13 residues. Germline lookup yields CDR1 SGHTA and CDR2 FQGTGA. The V end was cut by 5 bases, the J end by 2 bases, with 10 bases between. Drawing the rest from reference TRBV7-3 and TRBJ2-7, the complete variable domain is GAGVSQTPSNKVTEKGKYVELRCDPISGHTALYWYRQSLGQGPEFLIYFQGTGAADDSGLPNDRFFAVRPEGSVSTLKIQRTERGDSAVYLCASSISGAYEQYFGPGTRLTVT.

V usage is TRBV6-5 and J usage is TRBJ1-1; D not resolved. CDR3 length: 16 amino acids. The germline CDR1 and CDR2 sequences are MNHEY and SVGAGI. Trimming removed 1 base from V and 1 base from J, with 13 bases in between. The DNA for the CDR3 is TGTGCCAGCAGTTACTACGGGAGGAGGTCGAACACTGAAGCTTTCTTT. Encoded protein: CASSYYGRRSNTEAFF.

This clone was observed a handful of times. The chain is built from TRBV7-9 and TRBJ2-7; D not certain. Germline V gives CDR1 SEHNR, CDR2 FQNEAQ (reference sequence). Trimming shortened V by 5 bases and J by 2 bases, and 7 bases separated the two germline ends. The CDR3 consists of 12 residues. CDR3 sequence: CASSTEAYEQYF. The DNA of the CDR3 is TGTGCCAGCAGCACTGAGGCCTACGAGCAGTACTTC.

This chain joins TRBV6-5 and TRBJ1-1, with 7 bases fitting TRBD1. The CDR3 consists of 15 residues. CDR1 and CDR2 from the germline V gene are MNHEY and SVGAGI. V was clipped by 6 bases and J by 3 bases; unmatched bases: 10. CDR3: CASSPQRGRYTEAFF. DNA for the CDR3: TGTGCCAGCAGCCCCCAAAGGGGGCGGTACACTGAAGCTTTCTTT.

Only a few counts were recorded for this clone. V gene TRBV4-3 combines with J gene TRBJ2-1, with TRBD2 matching 14 bases. The CDR3 has 18 residues. Trimming removed 3 bases from V and 0 bases from J; junction bases left unmatched: 4. In germline, CDR1 is LGHNA, CDR2 YSLEER. In DNA, the CDR3 is TGCGCCAGCAGCCAGGGGACTAGCGGGGGCAGCTCCTACAATGAGCAGTTCTTC. Translating it yields CASSQGTSGGSSYNEQFF.

The chain employs TRBV7-3 and TRBJ1-1; tentative D call: TRBD1 (5 bases). The CDR3 loop spans 14 amino acids. Germline loops: CDR1 SGHTA, CDR2 FQGTGA. With 4 bases removed from V and 3 bases from J, the gap between germline ends came to 12 bases. The CDR3 region has the DNA TGTGCCAGCAGCTCCCATCAGGGTGACACTGAAGCTTTCTTT. Its translation: CASSSHQGDTEAFF. Drawing the rest from reference TRBV7-3 and TRBJ1-1, the complete variable domain is GAGVSQTPSNKVTEKGKYVELRCDPISGHTALYWYRQSLGQGPEFLIYFQGTGAADDSGLPNDRFFAVRPEGSVSTLKIQRTERGDSAVYLCASSSHQGDTEAFFGQGTRLTVV.

This clone has just a few counts. The rearrangement joins TRBV29-1 to TRBJ2-1; 11 bases line up with TRBD2. CDR1 is SQVTM and CDR2 is ANQGSEA in the germline V gene. The CDR3 is made up of 12 amino acids. Germline trimming cut 7 bases from V and 7 bases from J; bases unmatched to any gene: 3. CDR3 coding DNA: TGCAGCGCGGGACTAGCGGAAAATGAGCAGTTCTTC. Encoded protein: CSAGLAENEQFF.

This clone was recorded a few times. The chain has TRBV28 and TRBJ2-3; maybe TRBD2 (6 bases). V shed 6 bases and J shed 5 bases, with 9 bases lying between them. The germline V gene encodes CDR1 MDHEN and CDR2 SYDVKM. The CDR3 loop spans 12 amino acids. The CDR3 reads CASRPGVDTQYF. CDR3 bases: TGTGCCAGCAGGCCGGGAGTAGATACGCAGTATTTT. Using reference TRBV28 and TRBJ2-3 for the parts outside the CDR3, the full variable domain is DVKVTQSSRYLVKRTGEKVFLECVQDMDHENMFWYRQDPGLGLRLIYFSYDVKMKEKGDIPEGYSVSREKKERFSLILESASTNQTSMYLCASRPGVDTQYFGPGTRLTVL.